The clone carrying this T cell receptor beta chain showed up just a few times. The antigen remains unidentified. The sample is drawn from a study of beta chain features in type 1 diabetes. General study findings and limits: Insertion counts at VDJ junctions were lower in type 1 diabetes patients, who also showed more deletions there. Shorter TCRB CDR3s, moderately but significantly so, marked every one of the four CD4+ subsets in Type 1 diabetes patients. HLA effects on TCRB rearrangement stayed unresolved here.

Every donor provided one heparinised blood draw, which averaged approximately 120 mL. Isolation of CD4+ naive, central memory, regulatory and stem cell-like memory cells was achieved by sorting via CD45RO/CCR7/CD25/CD127/CD95/CD27. Germline lookup yields CDR1 LNHDA and CDR2 SQIVND (reference sequence). V gave up 5 bases and J gave up 7 bases; unmatched junction bases: 5. The length of the CDR3 is 14 residues. Expressed TCRB transcripts were sequenced because the entire RNA isolate underwent reverse transcription. Measured with immunoSEQ multiplex PCR; TCRdb has only the in-frame clones, and not every one. The table shows hundreds of thousands of clones, with 15% occurring only once.

The receptor comes from a man between 18 and 35 years old with type 1 diabetes. The material sequenced was naive CD4+ T cells from blood. The gene calls are TRBV19 and TRBJ2-4, with TRBD1 matching over 10 bases. The CDR3 DNA reads TGTGCCAGTAGTTCGAGACAGGGGGCCAACATTCAGTACTTC. This encodes CASSSRQGANIQYF.